Sequencing of this T cell receptor beta chain was carried out in a study of control samples from healthy donors and cancer patients. Assay used: immunoSEQ multiplex PCR; TCRdb lists only in-frame clones, some missing. The table includes around 110,000 clones, approximately 90% detected once. Germline V CDR1 and CDR2: SNHLY, FYNNEI. V lost 6 bases and J 1 base, leaving 15 bases between the germline ends. The CDR3 covers 15 residues. The chain employs TRBV2 and TRBJ2-5, with D possibly being TRBD1 or TRBD2 (5 bases each). Sequencing was done on a sample of blood. The sequence derives from a woman in her 70s in good health. Here the CDR3 reads CASRRLGGPQETQYF. Written as DNA, the CDR3 is TGTGCCAGCAGGCGTCTTGGGGGTCCCCAAGAGACCCAGTACTTC. Full variable domain (missing parts from reference TRBV2 and TRBJ2-5): EPEVTQTPSHQVTQMGQEVILRCVPISNHLYFYWYRQILGQKVEFLVSFYNNEISEKSEIFDDQFSVERPDGSNFTLKIRSTKLEDSAMYFCASRRLGGPQETQYFGPGTRLLVL.